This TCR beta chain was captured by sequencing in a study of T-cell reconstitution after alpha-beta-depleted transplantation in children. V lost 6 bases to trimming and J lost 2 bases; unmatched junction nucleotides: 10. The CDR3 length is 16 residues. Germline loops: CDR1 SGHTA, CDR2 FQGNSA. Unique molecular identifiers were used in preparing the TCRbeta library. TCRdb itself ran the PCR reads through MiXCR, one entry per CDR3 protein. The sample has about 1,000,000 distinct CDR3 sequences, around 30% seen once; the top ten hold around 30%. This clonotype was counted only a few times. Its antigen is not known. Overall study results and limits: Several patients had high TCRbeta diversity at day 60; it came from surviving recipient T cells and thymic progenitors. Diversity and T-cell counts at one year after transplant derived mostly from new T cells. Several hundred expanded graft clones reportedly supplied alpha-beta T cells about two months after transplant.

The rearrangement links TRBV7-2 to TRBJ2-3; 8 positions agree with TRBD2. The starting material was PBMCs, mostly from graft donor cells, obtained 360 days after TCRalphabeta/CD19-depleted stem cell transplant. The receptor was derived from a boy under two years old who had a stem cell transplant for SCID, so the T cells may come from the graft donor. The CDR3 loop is CASSLGTGGNTDTQYF. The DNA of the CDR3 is TGTGCCAGCAGTCTCGGAACGGGGGGGAACACAGATACGCAGTATTTT.